What follows are 29 T cell receptor beta chains derived from one specimen sequenced in a study of identical twins. TCRdb ran MiXCR on the 5' RACE reads and lists one entry per CDR3 protein. The data show approximately 1.8 million distinct CDR3 sequences, less than 40% seen once. The source material was cord blood. The receptors were sampled from a newborn girl in good health.

The V and J genes are TRBV20-1 and TRBJ1-2; 12 positions agree with TRBD1. The CDR3 consists of 14 residues. After removal of 6 bases from V and 4 bases from J, the junction contained 6 bases not matched to a gene. Germline V gene data show CDR1 as DFQATT and CDR2 as SNEGSKA (reference sequence). The CDR3 DNA is TGCAGTGCCTCGGGACAGGGGGCCGGCTATGGCTACACCTTC. Amino acids: CSASGQGAGYGYTF.

This clonotype was counted a few times. CDR3 residues: CATSSYEQFF. The DNA for the CDR3 is TGTGCCACCTCGTCCTATGAGCAGTTCTTC. This chain uses TRBV2 with TRBJ2-1; the D is unclear. V shed 10 bases and J shed 8 bases, with 9 bases lying between them. The V gene's germline CDR1 is SNHLY and CDR2 FYNNEI. CDR3 length: 10 residues.

CDR3 sequence (DNA): TGTGCCAGCAGCTTAGGGACAGGCTCTATTCGAGAGACCCAGTACTTC. Residues: CASSLGTGSIRETQYF. This chain uses TRBV7-2 with TRBJ2-7; 7 bases line up with TRBD1. The J call could be wrong; TRBJ2-5 is a better fit for the DNA end. This CDR3 has 16 amino acids. Germline V lookup: CDR1 SGHTA, CDR2 FQGNSA.

This clonotype has a handful of counts. This chain joins TRBV28 and TRBJ2-3; 11 nucleotides match TRBD1. Unmatched junction bases numbered 7, after V lost 8 bases and J lost 0 bases. The CDR3 is 16 amino acids. Germline V gene data show CDR1 as MDHEN and CDR2 as SYDVKM. CDR3 DNA: TGTGCCAGCTTAGGACAGGGGGCCCTTAGCACAGATACGCAGTATTTT. It is translated as CASLGQGALSTDTQYF.

The V gene is TRBV18, the J gene TRBJ1-1; 8 bases agree with TRBD1. The CDR3 is 16 residues long. V gave up 4 bases and J gave up 1 base; unmatched junction bases: 8. Germline V CDR1 and CDR2: KGHSH, LQKENI. CDR3 sequence: CASSQLTGAGNTEAFF. The CDR3 region has the DNA TGTGCCAGCTCACAGCTGACAGGGGCGGGGAACACTGAAGCTTTCTTT.

V usage is TRBV3-1 and J usage is TRBJ2-5; 9 nucleotides align to TRBD2. Germline CDR1 is LGHDT and CDR2 is YNNKEL (reference sequence). V lost 1 base and J lost 4; bases outside the gene matches: 16. This CDR3 region has 19 residues. The chain's CDR3 is CASSQGDYSGRLSRETQYF. DNA of the CDR3: TGTGCCAGCAGCCAAGGGGATTATAGCGGGAGATTATCGCGAGAGACCCAGTACTTC.

V usage is TRBV12-3 or TRBV12-4 and J usage is TRBJ2-3, with 7 bases lining up with TRBD2. Trimming at V came to 3 bases and at J to 0 bases, leaving 18 bases not matched to a gene. The CDR3 runs 20 residues. The CDR3 DNA is TGTGCCAGCAGTTTTCGTCAAAACTTTAGGGAGGGTATCAGCACAGATACGCAGTATTTT. It encodes CASSFRQNFREGISTDTQYF.

This clonotype was recorded many times. Sequence at one end of the junction differs from germline and may be a read error. The rearrangement uses TRBV5-1 and TRBJ2-5, with no clear D. The CDR3 totals 12 residues. Germline values: CDR1 SGHRS, CDR2 YFSETQ. The CDR3 DNA reads TGTGCCAGCAGCTCAACCCAAGAGACCCAGTACTTC. Translated: CASSSTQETQYF.

Only a few counts were recorded for this clonotype. The chain employs TRBV29-1 and TRBJ2-7; 7 bases are shared with TRBD1. CDR3 length: 15 amino acids. V lost 6 bases to trimming and J lost 2 bases; unmatched junction nucleotides: 13. Germline V gene lookup returns CDR1 SQVTM and CDR2 ANQGSEA. The CDR3 nucleotides are TGCAGCGTGGAATTCCCGGACAGGAGTCCCTACGAGCAGTACTTC. This encodes CSVEFPDRSPYEQYF.

There are a few counts of this clonotype. CDR3 region: CASSFLDRVHEQYF. The DNA for the CDR3 is TGTGCCAGCAGCTTTCTGGACAGGGTCCACGAGCAGTACTTC. The genes are TRBV7-9 and TRBJ2-7, with TRBD1 identical over 8 bases. This CDR3 has 14 residues. Trimming cost V 3 bases and J 5 bases; bases outside gene matches: 6. The V gene's germline CDR1 is SEHNR and CDR2 FQNEAQ (reference sequence).

DNA for the CDR3: TGTGCCAGCAGTTTCTGGAAAACAGATACGCAGCATTTT. It codes for CASSFWKTDTQHF. J is TRBJ2-3 and V is TRBV27; D unresolved. TRBJ1-5 explains the end of the DNA better; the J call may be wrong. Germline V gene sequence: CDR1 MNHEY, CDR2 SMNVEV (reference sequence). This CDR3 has 13 amino acids.

The V and J genes are TRBV5-8 and TRBJ1-1; 7 nucleotides align to TRBD1. V lost 4 bases to trimming and J lost 5 bases; unmatched junction nucleotides: 14. The CDR3 spans 16 residues. Germline V gives CDR1 SGHTS, CDR2 YDEGEE. The CDR3 DNA follows: TGTGCCAGCAGCCCACACAGGGGCCGTACGAGGACTGAAGCTTTCTTT. Amino acids: CASSPHRGRTRTEAFF.

Of note for this clonotype: A much larger clone sits a single nucleotide away, making a read error possible. This chain uses TRBV10-3 with TRBJ2-1; TRBD2 matches at 12 bases. The CDR3 spans 14 residues. Per the germline V gene, CDR1 is ENHRY and CDR2 is SYGVKD. The CDR3 loop reads CAITSGGAYNKQFF. CDR3 DNA sequence: TGTGCCATCACTAGCGGGGGGGCCTACAATAAGCAGTTCTTC.

The chain is built from TRBV14 and TRBJ2-2; D is undetermined. CDR1 is SGHDN and CDR2 is FVKESK in the germline V gene. Trimming removed 2 bases at V and 10 bases at J, with 14 bases between. The CDR3 is 14 amino acids. Here the CDR3 reads CASSQTRVPAELFF. CDR3 DNA: TGTGCCAGCAGCCAAACAAGGGTCCCCGCGGAGCTGTTTTTT.

V is TRBV20-1 and J is TRBJ1-4; D is uncertain. V lost 5 bases, J lost 3 bases, and 10 bases lay in between. Germline V gene data show CDR1 as DFQATT and CDR2 as SNEGSKA (reference sequence). The CDR3 is 13 amino acids. The CDR3 nucleotides read TGCAGTGCTCCTGGCCGGGCTAATGAAAAACTGTTTTTT. As protein: CSAPGRANEKLFF.

The table lists this clonotype with a few counts. The CDR3 nucleotides read TGTGCCAGCAGTTCGCTCCTGGGACAGAACACTGAAGCTTTCTTT. This sequence encodes CASSSLLGQNTEAFF. The chain joins TRBV28 to TRBJ1-1; TRBD1 is a possible D gene (6 bases). Trimming removed 4 bases from V and 1 base from J, with 13 bases in between. CDR1 and CDR2 (germline): MDHEN, SYDVKM. This CDR3 is 15 amino acids long.

This clonotype was seen a handful of times. This CDR3 reads CAITPRLGSYEQYF. The CDR3, as DNA: TGTGCCATCACCCCTAGGTTGGGAAGCTACGAGCAGTACTTC. This rearrangement joins TRBV10-3 to TRBJ2-7; D remains ambiguous. The germline CDR1 and CDR2 sequences are ENHRY and SYGVKD. The CDR3 length is 14 residues. The V and J ends lost 7 bases and 3 bases respectively, with 16 bases between them.

This clonotype has at least ten counts. The V and J genes are TRBV12-3 or TRBV12-4 and TRBJ2-7; a weak D match, TRBD1 (6 bases). The CDR3 has 14 amino acids. V lost 0 bases to trimming and J lost 3 bases, with 9 bases between them. The CDR3 nucleotides read TGTGCCAGCAGTTTAGCGGGCAGGGGCTACGAGCAGTACTTC. It specifies CASSLAGRGYEQYF.

With regard to this clonotype: Relative to the germline gene, one junction end is altered; a read error may explain this. This chain joins TRBV6-1 and TRBJ2-1; TRBD2 agrees at 7 bases. The CDR3 has 16 residues. From germline, CDR1 is MNHNS and CDR2 SASEGT. The CDR3 here is CASRILSGFSYDEQFF. DNA of the CDR3: TGTGCCAGCAGGATACTTAGCGGGTTCTCCTACGATGAGCAGTTCTTC.

Notes on this clonotype: A much larger clone is a single base away; this may be a read error. The chain is built from TRBV6-6 and TRBJ2-3; D not resolved. This CDR3 region has 12 residues. CDR1 and CDR2 (germline): MNHNY, SVGAGI (reference sequence). CDR3 amino acids: CASSYSSDAQYF. The CDR3 DNA sequence: TGTGCCAGCAGTTACTCCTCAGATGCGCAGTATTTT.

This clonotype appeared a few times. The chain combines TRBV5-1 with TRBJ2-6; the D is unclear. V lost 1 base and J lost 4, with 6 bases in between. The CDR3 loop spans 14 amino acids. Germline lookup yields CDR1 SGHRS and CDR2 YFSETQ. The CDR3, as DNA: TGCGCCAGCAGCTTGTCCTGGGGGGCCAACGTCCTGACTTTC. It translates to CASSLSWGANVLTF.

The chain has TRBV20-1 and TRBJ2-4; 9 bases fit TRBD1. The CDR3 totals 13 residues. After removal of 8 bases from V and 4 bases from J, the junction contained 6 bases not matched to a gene. Per the germline V gene, CDR1 is DFQATT and CDR2 is SNEGSKA (reference sequence). Here the CDR3 DNA reads TGCAGTCCTGACGGACAGGGGAAAAACATTCAGTACTTC. This sequence encodes CSPDGQGKNIQYF.

This clonotype showed up just a few times. The chain couples TRBV28 to TRBJ2-7; D possibly uses TRBD1 or TRBD2 (5 bases each). The germline V and J ends were trimmed by 5 bases and 6 bases, with 20 bases remaining between them. CDR3 size: 15 residues. Germline CDR1 MDHEN, CDR2 SYDVKM. CDR3 protein: CASSPWGTQEGEQYF. The CDR3 DNA follows: TGTGCCAGCAGTCCATGGGGGACCCAAGAGGGCGAGCAGTACTTC.

This clonotype was picked up a small number of times. V usage is TRBV27 and J usage is TRBJ1-2; TRBD1 agrees at 7 bases. V shed 4 bases, J shed 2 bases, and the junction held 7 bases outside the gene matches. This CDR3 has 15 residues. In germline, CDR1 is MNHEY, CDR2 SMNVEV (reference sequence). CDR3 residues: CASSSHRGVNYGYTF. The CDR3 coding sequence is TGTGCCAGCAGTTCCCACAGGGGAGTAAACTATGGCTACACCTTC.

This chain joins TRBV28 and TRBJ2-7, with TRBD1 identical over 7 bases. The J segment lost 7 bases and the V segment lost 2 bases, leaving 8 bases of the junction unmatched. CDR3 length: 14 residues. The V gene's germline CDR1 is MDHEN and CDR2 SYDVKM. The CDR3 spells CASSLPDRAGEQYF. DNA for the CDR3: TGTGCCAGCAGTTTACCCGACAGGGCCGGAGAGCAGTACTTC. The variable domain in full, with the rest retrieved from reference TRBV28 and TRBJ2-7, is DVKVTQSSRYLVKRTGEKVFLECVQDMDHENMFWYRQDPGLGLRLIYFSYDVKMKEKGDIPEGYSVSREKKERFSLILESASTNQTSMYLCASSLPDRAGEQYFGPGTRLTVT.

In its sample, this clonotype was seen a few times. J is TRBJ1-2 and V is TRBV20-1; D is unclear. CDR3 size: 14 residues. With 1 base removed from V and 0 bases from J, the gap between germline ends came to 9 bases. The germline gives CDR1 DFQATT, CDR2 SNEGSKA (reference sequence). The CDR3 sequence: CSARGEGANYGYTF. DNA of the CDR3: TGCAGTGCTAGAGGGGAGGGCGCTAACTATGGCTACACCTTC.

The CDR3 is CASSYQGGTATQYF. In nucleotides, the CDR3 is TGTGCCAGCAGTTACCAAGGAGGGACTGCGACCCAGTACTTC. J is TRBJ2-5 and V is TRBV6-5, with a weak D call TRBD2 (6 bases). This CDR3 comprises 14 residues. CDR1 and CDR2 from the germline V gene are MNHEY and SVGAGI. V lost 2 bases and J 7 bases, leaving 14 bases between the germline ends.

The chain links TRBV20-1 to TRBJ2-3; TRBD2 agrees at 11 bases. After removal of 6 bases from V and 5 bases from J, the junction contained 4 bases not matched to a gene. Germline assignment: CDR1 DFQATT and CDR2 SNEGSKA (reference sequence). This CDR3 has 13 amino acids. This CDR3 reads CSAPTSGKDTQYF. The CDR3 nucleotides read TGCAGTGCACCGACTAGCGGGAAAGATACGCAGTATTTT.

In this sample, this clonotype turned up a few times. This chain connects TRBV20-1 to TRBJ2-1; D is possibly TRBD2 (5 bases). There are 12 residues in the CDR3. CDR1 DFQATT and CDR2 SNEGSKA come from the germline V gene (reference sequence). Between the trimmed V and J ends, which lost 3 bases and 4 bases, there was a span of 7 bases. CDR3 protein: CSASGMYNEQFF. CDR3 DNA sequence: TGCAGTGCTAGCGGGATGTACAATGAGCAGTTCTTC.